This T cell receptor (beta chain) was captured in a study of T-cell reconstitution after alpha-beta-depleted transplantation in children. The library targeted TCRbeta and was prepared with unique molecular identifiers. TCRdb used MiXCR to reprocess the PCR reads, holding one entry per CDR3 protein. The repertoire holds approximately 800,000 distinct CDR3 sequences, with about 15% as singletons. This clonotype has a handful of counts. This clonotype originated in a male patient aged 10 to 17 who had a stem cell transplant for acute lymphoblastic leukemia, so the T cells may come from the graft donor. The specimen was PBMCs, mostly from graft donor cells, collected 360 days after TCRalphabeta/CD19-depleted stem cell transplant.

The CDR3 DNA follows: TGCGCCAGCAGGTACAGGGGGCCGAACACTGAAGCTTTCTTT. Translating gives CASRYRGPNTEAFF. The gene calls are TRBV5-1 and TRBJ1-1, with 9 bases identical to TRBD1. V lost 5 bases and J lost 1; bases outside the gene matches: 3. The CDR3 is 14 residues long. Germline V gene lookup returns CDR1 SGHRS and CDR2 YFSETQ.